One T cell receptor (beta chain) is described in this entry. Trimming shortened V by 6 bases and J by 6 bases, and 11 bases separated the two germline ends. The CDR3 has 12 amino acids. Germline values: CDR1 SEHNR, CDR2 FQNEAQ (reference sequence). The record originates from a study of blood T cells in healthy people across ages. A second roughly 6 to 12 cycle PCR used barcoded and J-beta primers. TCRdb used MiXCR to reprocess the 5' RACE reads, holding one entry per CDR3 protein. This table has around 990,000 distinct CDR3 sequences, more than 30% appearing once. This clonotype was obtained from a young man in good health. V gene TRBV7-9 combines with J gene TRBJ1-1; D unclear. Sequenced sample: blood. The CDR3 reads CASRPESAEAFF. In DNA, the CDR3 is TGTGCCAGCAGACCAGAATCGGCTGAAGCTTTCTTT.